A selection of T cell receptor beta chains follows, all from one sample in a study of blood T cell repertoires in COVID-19. Assay used: immunoSEQ multiplex PCR; TCRdb lists only in-frame clones, some missing. The sample yields fewer than 200,000 clones, roughly three quarters seen once. The sample consisted of peripheral blood. The receptor set was obtained from a woman aged 50 to 65 with active or convalescent COVID-19. The CDR3 runs from the conserved cysteine through the conserved F or W. A D gene is named only where the DNA matches it firmly. Only some rows state a clone size, as once, few, many or a class for expanded clones.

>-|TRBJ1-1|-|TRBV9
CASSVGAGDDTEAFF
TGTGCCAGCAGCGTAGGAGCGGGGGATGACACTGAAGCTTTCTTT
>TRBD2|TRBJ2-5|-|TRBV5-1
CASSLVVAGAKETQYF
TGCGCCAGCAGCTTGGTGGTAGCGGGGGCTAAAGAGACCCAGTACTTC
>TRBD1|TRBJ2-7|-|TRBV5-5
CASSFTHLQGIEQYF
TGTGCCAGCAGCTTTACCCATCTACAGGGGATCGAGCAGTACTTC
>-|TRBJ2-1|few|TRBV7-3
CASSAGLHEQFF
TGTGCCAGCAGCGCAGGGTTACATGAGCAGTTCTTC
>TRBD1|TRBJ2-7|-|TRBV13
CASSLSQGTYEQYF
TGTGCCAGCAGCTTATCACAGGGGACCTACGAGCAGTACTTC
>TRBD2|TRBJ2-3|-|TRBV5-5
CASSQGLAGVDTQYF
TGTGCCAGCAGCCAGGGACTAGCGGGAGTAGATACGCAGTATTTT
>-|TRBJ2-1|-|TRBV7-2
CASSPRDFPNSEQFF
TGTGCCAGCAGCCCAAGGGACTTCCCAAACTCCGAGCAGTTCTTC
>-|TRBJ2-7|-|TRBV9
CASSLMAQPAYEQYF
TGTGCCAGCAGCCTCATGGCACAGCCAGCCTACGAGCAGTACTTC
>-|TRBJ1-1|-|TRBV7-2
CASGRGRNTEAFF
TGTGCCAGCGGGAGGGGTAGGAACACTGAAGCTTTCTTT
>TRBD1|TRBJ2-1|-|TRBV7-9
CASSPGTGGAKQFF
TGTGCCAGCAGCCCCGGGACAGGGGGCGCGAAGCAGTTCTTC